These 20 T cell receptor beta chains originate from one sample sequenced in a study of shared clonotypes between healthy human individuals. Profiling relied on immunoSEQ multiplex PCR, and the TCRdb table lists in-frame clones only, not all of them. The table lists about 1.1 million clones, approximately 77% of them singletons. The sample comprised memory CD4+ T cells from PBMCs. Subset meaning: CD45RA-negative fraction. These receptors were obtained from a man aged 18-30 years in good health. Some clones in this sample may be carry-over from other donors' samples.

In DNA, the CDR3 is TGTGCCAGCGGATCTCGACGGGAGCTGTTTTTT. Translation: CASGSRRELFF. The V gene is TRBV5-6, the J gene TRBJ2-2; D gene unclear. This CDR3 has 11 residues. The germline V gene has CDR1 SGHDT and CDR2 YYEEEE. Trimming stripped 7 bases from V and 9 bases from J, with 10 bases between.

The chain carries TRBV11-2 and TRBJ2-3; 8 bases are a match to TRBD2. V lost 5 bases, J lost 2 bases, and 6 bases stayed unmatched. Germline V gene data show CDR1 as SGHAT and CDR2 as FQNNGV. This CDR3 region has 15 residues. In DNA form, the CDR3 reads TGTGCCAGCAGCCGGACTAGCCCCTTCACAGATACGCAGTATTTT. It yields the protein CASSRTSPFTDTQYF.

The gene calls are TRBV28 and TRBJ2-7; 7 bases match TRBD2. The CDR3 spans 16 residues. The J segment lost 3 bases and the V segment lost 4 bases, leaving 12 bases of the junction unmatched. Looked up from germline, CDR1 is MDHEN and CDR2 is SYDVKM. The CDR3 bases are TGTGCCAGCAGTTCCATCTTCGGGGGGAAAAGCTACGAGCAGTACTTC. Its protein is CASSSIFGGKSYEQYF.

This sequence joins TRBV18 and TRBJ1-1, with TRBD1 identical over 8 bases. The CDR3 runs 15 residues. Germline CDR1 reads KGHSH; CDR2 reads LQKENI. After removal of 1 base from V and 4 bases from J, the junction contained 5 bases not matched to a gene. CDR3 coding DNA: TGTGCCAGCTCACCACTTACAGGGGGAGGCACTGAAGCTTTCTTT. Translated: CASSPLTGGGTEAFF.

The chain joins TRBV7-9 to TRBJ1-5, with D perhaps matching TRBD1 (6 bases). The CDR3 contains 18 residues. The ends were cut back, 1 base at V and 1 base at J, with 17 bases in the middle. Germline CDR1 and CDR2: SEHNR and FQNEAQ (reference sequence). Here the CDR3 reads CASSLEPTGRLSNQPQHF. CDR3 DNA: TGTGCCAGCAGCTTAGAACCCACAGGGAGGCTAAGCAATCAGCCCCAGCATTTT.

This clone occurred a few times. The V gene is TRBV5-4, the J gene TRBJ2-7, with 7 bases fitting TRBD1. The CDR3 runs to 14 residues. V was clipped by 4 bases and J by 3 bases; unmatched bases: 7. CDR1 SGHNT and CDR2 YYREEE come from the germline V gene (reference sequence). CDR3 loop: CASSAGQEIYEQYF. The CDR3 region has the DNA TGTGCCAGCAGCGCTGGACAGGAGATCTACGAGCAGTACTTC. Full variable domain (missing parts from reference TRBV5-4 and TRBJ2-7): ETGVTQSPTHLIKTRGQQVTLRCSSQSGHNTVSWYQQALGQGPQFIFQYYREEENGRGNFPPRFSGLQFPNYSSELNVNALELDDSALYLCASSAGQEIYEQYFGPGTRLTVT.

This chain connects TRBV29-1 to TRBJ2-5; D might be TRBD1 or TRBD2, each matching 5 bases. CDR1 SQVTM and CDR2 ANQGSEA come from the germline V gene. Trimming removed 6 bases at V and 4 bases at J, with 21 bases between. The CDR3 runs 15 residues. This CDR3 is CSVVIGHQGPETQYF. CDR3 bases: TGCAGCGTCGTAATTGGGCACCAGGGACCAGAGACCCAGTACTTC.

V gene TRBV15 combines with J gene TRBJ1-5; a possible D gene is TRBD1 (5 bases). Germline values: CDR1 LNHNV, CDR2 YYDKDF (reference sequence). This CDR3 spans 14 amino acids. V lost 7 bases to trimming and J lost 1 base, with 11 bases between them. CDR3 DNA sequence: TGTGCCACCACAAAGACAGTAAGCAATCAGCCCCAGCATTTT. Translated: CATTKTVSNQPQHF.

This clone appeared a few times. The chain is built from TRBV28 and TRBJ1-5; 7 bases match TRBD1. CDR3 length equals 14 residues. J gave up 5 bases and V 8 bases, and 9 bases lay outside the gene matches. Germline V gives CDR1 MDHEN, CDR2 SYDVKM. The CDR3 nucleotides read TGTGCCAGCCTTAAAACTCAGGGGGATCAGCCCCAGCATTTT. It encodes CASLKTQGDQPQHF.

J is TRBJ2-7 and V is TRBV4-3, with 12 bases lining up with TRBD2. Germline V gene lookup returns CDR1 LGHNA and CDR2 YSLEER. The J segment lost 2 bases and the V segment lost 6 bases, leaving 20 bases of the junction unmatched. This CDR3 region has 20 residues. This CDR3 is CASSRTWTSGTSFSPYEQYF. As DNA, the CDR3 is TGCGCCAGCAGTCGGACTTGGACTAGCGGGACATCGTTCTCTCCCTACGAGCAGTACTTC.

The chain carries TRBV28 and TRBJ2-2; 9 nucleotides match TRBD2. Germline CDR1 reads MDHEN; CDR2 reads SYDVKM. V dropped 6 bases and J dropped 4; count of bases not matched to a gene: 6. The CDR3 contains 15 residues. This CDR3 is CASRGGRALTGELFF. The CDR3 DNA follows: TGTGCCAGCAGGGGCGGGAGGGCGCTCACCGGGGAGCTGTTTTTT.

This clone occurred a few times. V usage is TRBV4-1 and J usage is TRBJ2-2; a weak D match, TRBD2 (5 bases). The CDR3 loop spans 17 amino acids. Trimming took 4 bases from V and 0 from J, leaving 15 bases between them. Germline V gene data show CDR1 as MGHRA and CDR2 as YSYEKL. The CDR3 is CASSRLTGISNTGELFF. CDR3 sequence (DNA): TGCGCCAGCAGCCGACTGACCGGGATCTCGAACACCGGGGAGCTGTTTTTT.

The gene calls are TRBV27 and TRBJ2-1; 12 nucleotides match TRBD2. The ends lost 3 bases at V and 6 bases at J; junction bases unmatched: 12. Germline V lookup: CDR1 MNHEY, CDR2 SMNVEV (reference sequence). The CDR3 has 18 amino acids. The CDR3 loop reads CASSFIPLAGGRGNEQFF. The CDR3 DNA reads TGTGCCAGCAGTTTCATCCCTCTAGCGGGAGGGCGAGGCAATGAGCAGTTCTTC.

Written as DNA, the CDR3 is TGTGCCAGCAGTTACCTCCCCCGGGAGACCCAGTACTTC. This encodes CASSYLPRETQYF. The rearrangement links TRBV2 to TRBJ2-5; D gene ambiguous. Germline assignment: CDR1 SNHLY and CDR2 FYNNEI. Trimming took 5 bases from V and 5 from J, leaving 12 bases between them. The CDR3 is 13 residues long.

As concerns this clone: This sample also contains other DNA sequences that code for the same CDR3. The CDR3 spells CASSLGRNYGYTF. Here the CDR3 DNA reads TGTGCCAGCAGTTTGGGACGGAACTATGGCTACACCTTC. The rearrangement joins TRBV27 to TRBJ1-2; a weak D match, TRBD1 (5 bases). CDR3 length: 13 residues. CDR1 MNHEY and CDR2 SMNVEV come from the germline V gene (reference sequence). The ends were cut back, 3 bases at V and 2 bases at J, with 7 bases in the middle.

V usage is TRBV9 and J usage is TRBJ1-5; D ambiguous. Germline loops: CDR1 SGDLS, CDR2 YYNGEE. The CDR3 consists of 15 residues. The V end was cut by 5 bases, the J end by 0 bases, with 12 bases between. As DNA, the CDR3 is TGTGCCAGCAGTACGTTTGACGGTAGCAATCAGCCCCAGCATTTT. Translation: CASSTFDGSNQPQHF.

V and J are TRBV23-1 and TRBJ1-1; no definite D call. TRBV23-1 falls under the ORF class, with uncertain function. The CDR3 totals 16 residues. V was shortened by 0 bases and J by 7 bases, with 18 bases between the two germline ends. The CDR3 sequence: CASSQSRKRSALEAFF. The CDR3 DNA is TGCGCCAGCAGTCAATCTCGCAAAAGGAGTGCGCTTGAAGCTTTCTTT.

This clone showed up just once. The rearrangement joins TRBV5-8 to TRBJ2-1, with unresolved D. Germline CDR1 and CDR2: SGHTS and YDEGEE. The CDR3 contains 12 residues. The ends were cut back, 4 bases at V and 6 bases at J, with 8 bases in the middle. CDR3 region: CASSRNLNEQFF. The CDR3 DNA follows: TGTGCCAGCAGCCGCAACCTCAATGAGCAGTTCTTC.

This clone was recorded a few times. The chain combines TRBV6-5 with TRBJ2-1; D is perhaps TRBD1 (6 bases). V lost 6 bases to trimming and J lost 4 bases, with 13 bases between them. CDR3 size: 14 residues. Germline CDR1 and CDR2: MNHEY and SVGAGI. The CDR3 loop reads CASRLGQLYNEQFF. CDR3 DNA sequence: TGTGCCAGCAGGCTCGGACAGTTATACAATGAGCAGTTCTTC.

The chain combines TRBV20-1 with TRBJ1-4; the D is unclear. V was pared by 4 bases and J by 10 bases, with 10 bases between. Germline V gives CDR1 DFQATT, CDR2 SNEGSKA (reference sequence). The CDR3 spans 11 residues. In nucleotides, the CDR3 is TGCAGTGCTAACCGGAGTGGAAAACTGTTTTTT. Encoded protein: CSANRSGKLFF.